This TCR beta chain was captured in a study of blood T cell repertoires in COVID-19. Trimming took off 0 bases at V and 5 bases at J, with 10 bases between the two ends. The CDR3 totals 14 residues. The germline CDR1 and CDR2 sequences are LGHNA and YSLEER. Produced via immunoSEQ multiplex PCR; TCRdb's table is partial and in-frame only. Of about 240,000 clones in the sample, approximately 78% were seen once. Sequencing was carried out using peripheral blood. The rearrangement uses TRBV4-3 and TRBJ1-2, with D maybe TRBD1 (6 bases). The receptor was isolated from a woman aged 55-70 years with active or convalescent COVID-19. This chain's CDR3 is CASSQEEGGYGYTF. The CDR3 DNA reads TGCGCCAGCAGCCAAGAGGAGGGGGGGTATGGCTACACCTTC.